The rows below give T cell receptor beta chains drawn from one sample of a study of OX40 agonist ivuxolimab in advanced cancers. Produced via immunoSEQ multiplex PCR; TCRdb's table is partial and in-frame only. The sample has about 82,000 clones, approximately 85% seen once. Sequences were derived from CD4+ or CD8+ T cells sorted from blood, sampled in a trial of the OX40 agonist ivuxolimab. The receptors were gathered from an adult with an advanced solid tumor such as melanoma, head and neck, liver or kidney cancer. Both conserved end residues are part of each CDR3. The D gene is left open where the match is weak.

TRBD2 | TRBV7-2 | CASSLAGTRTETQYF
TRBD1 | TRBV27 | CASSINRDRGLETQYF
TRBD1 | TRBV28 | CASSLLGQRGSYNEQFF
TRBD1 | TRBV6-5 | CASSYVAGTEPLF
- | TRBV19 | CASSIAGVNEQYF
- | TRBV7-2 | CASSIMGQGGYEQYF
- | TRBV4-1 | CASSQGQKNIQYF
- | TRBV6-5 | CASSYYNTGELFF
- | TRBV18 | CASSRTGNYGYTF
- | TRBV5-6 | CASTFSYRNNNEQFF
TRBD2 | TRBV7-9 | CASSLGASGRAGTGELFF
- | TRBV6-5 | CASSATVSSYEQYF
TRBD2 | TRBV4-1 | CASSQGGTSGGAGETQYF
- | TRBV13 | CASSLEGPAYNEQFF
TRBD1 | TRBV11-2 | CASSLGDSVNQPQHF
- | TRBV5-4 | CASSQMGGGRMDTQYF
- | TRBV6-5 | CASRGRGHETQYF
TRBD1 | TRBV29-1 | CSVATGGYQPQHF
TRBD2 | TRBV4-3 | CASSQGGGLAGEYEQYF
- | TRBV10-3 | CAIRAGALQETQYF
TRBD2 | TRBV30 | CAWKAGGPGTQYF
- | TRBV7-8 | CASSSLVDTQYF
- | TRBV9 | CASSPDPRETQYF
- | TRBV2 | CAGGGHHTQQFF
- | TRBV6-1 | CASSETGKHEQFF
- | TRBV10-3 | CATGEQETQYF
TRBD2 | TRBV5-1 | CASSLAGGSTDTQYF
TRBD2 | TRBV11-2 | CASSPVAGFTDTQYF
TRBD2 | TRBV7-6 | CASSHELAGGPDEQFF
TRBD1 | TRBV9 | CASSVGTQGGEKLFF
- | TRBV7-9 | CASSLDSDTIYF
TRBD1 | TRBV6-6 | CASKQTGATTGELFF
TRBD1 | TRBV27 | CASSFQTGGPYEQYF
- | TRBV18 | CASSPDRYQPQHF
TRBD1 | TRBV7-2 | CASSLVGTGYQPQHF
TRBD2 | TRBV10-1 | CASRTLIGRTYEQYF
- | TRBV19 | CASSIPNRVQETQYF
- | TRBV29-1 | CSVERRGYGYTF
- | TRBV9 | CASSVGSRGDTGELFF
- | TRBV19 | CASSIPGFGTEAFF
TRBD1 | TRBV6-5 | CASRPDRVNTEAFF
TRBD1 | TRBV10-3 | CAISPTNRGPNTEAFF
- | TRBV19 | CASRPSNQPQHF
- | TRBV18 | CASSPRIKENTEAFF
TRBD1 | TRBV28 | CASSLTQGAGNQPQHF
TRBD2 | TRBV5-1 | CASSLGYPSGREGNEQFF
TRBD1 | TRBV5-6 | CASSTGTGGFSGELFF
TRBD2 | TRBV5-1 | CASSTLAGAGDTQYF
- | TRBV28 | CASSPLITEAFF
- | TRBV9 | CASSATTAPEAFF
TRBD2 | TRBV7-9 | CASRSRTRLAESTDTQYF
- | TRBV7-9 | CASSLVSKTEQFF
- | TRBV6-5 | CASSYSIPGRTEAFF
- | TRBV5-4 | CASSLGGRGYGYTF
- | TRBV10-3 | CAIIGGAYNEQFF
TRBD1 | TRBV11-3 | CASSPRTGGETQYF
- | TRBV19 | CASNEFPSSYNEQFF